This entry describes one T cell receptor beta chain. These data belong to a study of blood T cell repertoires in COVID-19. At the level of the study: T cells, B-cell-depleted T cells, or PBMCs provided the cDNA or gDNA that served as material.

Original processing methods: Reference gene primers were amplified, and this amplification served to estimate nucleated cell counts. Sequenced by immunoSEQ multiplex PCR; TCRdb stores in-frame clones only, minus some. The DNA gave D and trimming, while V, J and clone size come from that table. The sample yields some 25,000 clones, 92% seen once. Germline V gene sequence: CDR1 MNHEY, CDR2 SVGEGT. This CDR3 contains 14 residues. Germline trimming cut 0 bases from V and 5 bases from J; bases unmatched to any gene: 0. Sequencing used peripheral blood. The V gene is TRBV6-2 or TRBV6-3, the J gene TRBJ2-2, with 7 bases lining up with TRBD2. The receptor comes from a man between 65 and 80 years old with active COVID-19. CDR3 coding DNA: TGTGCCAGCAGTTACTCGGGGGGGACCGGGGAGCTGTTTTTT. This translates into CASSYSGGTGELFF.